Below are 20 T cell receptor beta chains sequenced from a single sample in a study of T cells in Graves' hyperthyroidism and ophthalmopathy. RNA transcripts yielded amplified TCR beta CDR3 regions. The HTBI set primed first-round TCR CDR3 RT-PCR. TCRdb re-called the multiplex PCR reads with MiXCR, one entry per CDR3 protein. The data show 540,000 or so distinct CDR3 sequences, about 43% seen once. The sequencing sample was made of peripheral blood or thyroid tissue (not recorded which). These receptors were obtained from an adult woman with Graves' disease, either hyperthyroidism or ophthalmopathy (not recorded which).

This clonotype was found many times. The CDR3 spells CASSLDVNGNSPLHF. DNA for the CDR3: TGCGCCAGCAGCTTGGACGTCAACGGTAATTCACCCCTCCACTTT. V gene TRBV5-1 combines with J gene TRBJ1-6; D remains unclear. CDR1 and CDR2 (germline): SGHRS, YFSETQ. This CDR3 contains 15 residues. V dropped 0 bases and J dropped 6 bases, with 10 bases sitting between them.

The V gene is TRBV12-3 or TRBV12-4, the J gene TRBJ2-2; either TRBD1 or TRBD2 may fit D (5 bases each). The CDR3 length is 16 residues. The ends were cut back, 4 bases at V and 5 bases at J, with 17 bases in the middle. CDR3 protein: CASSYTGAPGTGELFF. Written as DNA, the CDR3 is TGTGCCAGCAGTTACACTGGGGCTCCGGGGACCGGGGAGCTGTTTTTT.

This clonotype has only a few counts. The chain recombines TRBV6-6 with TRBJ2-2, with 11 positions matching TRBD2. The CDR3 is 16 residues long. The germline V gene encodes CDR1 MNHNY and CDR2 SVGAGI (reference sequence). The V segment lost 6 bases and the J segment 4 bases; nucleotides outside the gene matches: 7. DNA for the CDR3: TGTGCCAGCAGCCTCGGGACTAGCGGCCCCACCGGGGAGCTGTTTTTT. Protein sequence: CASSLGTSGPTGELFF.

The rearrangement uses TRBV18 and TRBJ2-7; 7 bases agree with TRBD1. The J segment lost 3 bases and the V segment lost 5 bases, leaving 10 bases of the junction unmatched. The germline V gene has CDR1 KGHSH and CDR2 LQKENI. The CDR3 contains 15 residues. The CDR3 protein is CASSGRTGEFYEQYF. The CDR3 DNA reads TGTGCCAGCTCAGGAAGGACAGGAGAGTTCTACGAGCAGTACTTC.

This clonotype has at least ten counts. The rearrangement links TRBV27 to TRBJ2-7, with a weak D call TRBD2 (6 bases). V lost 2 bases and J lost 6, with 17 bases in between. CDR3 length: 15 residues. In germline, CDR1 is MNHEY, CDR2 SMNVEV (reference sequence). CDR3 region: CASSLRGVGGVEQYF. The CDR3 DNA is TGTGCCAGCAGTTTACGCGGGGTTGGAGGGGTCGAGCAGTACTTC.

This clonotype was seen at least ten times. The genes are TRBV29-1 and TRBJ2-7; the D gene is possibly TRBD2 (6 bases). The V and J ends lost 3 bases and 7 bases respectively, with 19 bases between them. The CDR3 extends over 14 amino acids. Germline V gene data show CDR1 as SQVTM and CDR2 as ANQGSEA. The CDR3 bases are TGCAGCGTTGAGCCCCCCGGGAGAGGGAGGGAGCAGTACTTC. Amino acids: CSVEPPGRGREQYF.

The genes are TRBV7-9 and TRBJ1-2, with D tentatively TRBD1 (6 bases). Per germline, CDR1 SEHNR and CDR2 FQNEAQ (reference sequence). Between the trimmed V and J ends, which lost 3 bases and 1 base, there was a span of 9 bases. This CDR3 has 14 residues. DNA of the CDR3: TGTGCCAGCAGCTTGGAACAGGGTAACTATGGCTACACCTTC. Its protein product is CASSLEQGNYGYTF.

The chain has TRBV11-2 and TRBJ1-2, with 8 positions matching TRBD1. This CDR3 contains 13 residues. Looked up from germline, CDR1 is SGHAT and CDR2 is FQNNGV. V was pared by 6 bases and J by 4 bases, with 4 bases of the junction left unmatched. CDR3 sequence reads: CASRRTGSYGYTF. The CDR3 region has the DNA TGTGCCAGCAGACGGACAGGGTCCTATGGCTACACCTTC.

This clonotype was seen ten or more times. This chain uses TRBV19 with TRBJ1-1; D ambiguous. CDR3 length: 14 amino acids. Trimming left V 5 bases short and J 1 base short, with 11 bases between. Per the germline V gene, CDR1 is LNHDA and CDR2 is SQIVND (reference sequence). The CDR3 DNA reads TGTGCCAGTAGTGTTAGACCGGAGAACACTGAAGCTTTCTTT. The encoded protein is CASSVRPENTEAFF. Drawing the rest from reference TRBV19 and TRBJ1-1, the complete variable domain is DGGITQSPKYLFRKEGQNVTLSCEQNLNHDAMYWYRQDPGQGLRLIYYSQIVNDFQKGDIAEGYSVSREKKESFPLTVTSAQKNPTAFYLCASSVRPENTEAFFGQGTRLTVV.

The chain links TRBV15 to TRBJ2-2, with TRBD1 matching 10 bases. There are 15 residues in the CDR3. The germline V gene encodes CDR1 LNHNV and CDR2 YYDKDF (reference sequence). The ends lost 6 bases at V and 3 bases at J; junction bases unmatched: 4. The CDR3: CATRTGGADTGELFF. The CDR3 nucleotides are TGTGCCACCAGGACAGGGGGCGCCGACACCGGGGAGCTGTTTTTT.

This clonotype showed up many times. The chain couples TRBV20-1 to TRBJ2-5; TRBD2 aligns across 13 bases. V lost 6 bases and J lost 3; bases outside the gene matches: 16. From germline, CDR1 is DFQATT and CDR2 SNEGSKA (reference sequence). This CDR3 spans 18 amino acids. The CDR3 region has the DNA TGCAGTGCAACCCGGACTAGCGGGAGTGGGGTAGTTAAAGAGACCCAGTACTTC. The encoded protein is CSATRTSGSGVVKETQYF.

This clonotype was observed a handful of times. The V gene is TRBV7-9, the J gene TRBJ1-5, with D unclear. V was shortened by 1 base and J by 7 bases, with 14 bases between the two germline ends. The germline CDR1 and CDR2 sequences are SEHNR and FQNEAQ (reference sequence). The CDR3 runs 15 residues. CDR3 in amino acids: CASSLGDPGRQPQHF. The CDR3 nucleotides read TGTGCCAGCAGCTTAGGTGACCCCGGGAGACAGCCCCAGCATTTT. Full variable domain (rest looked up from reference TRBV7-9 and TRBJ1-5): DTGVSQNPRHKITKRGQNVTFRCDPISEHNRLYWYRQTLGQGPEFLTYFQNEAQLEKSRLLSDRFSAERPKGSFSTLEIQRTEQGDSAMYLCASSLGDPGRQPQHFGDGTRLSIL.

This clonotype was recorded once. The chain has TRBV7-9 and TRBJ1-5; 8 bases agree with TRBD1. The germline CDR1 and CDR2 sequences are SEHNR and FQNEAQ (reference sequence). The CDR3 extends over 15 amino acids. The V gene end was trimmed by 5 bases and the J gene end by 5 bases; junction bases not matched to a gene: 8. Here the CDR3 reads CASSRDRGGYQPQHF. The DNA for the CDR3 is TGTGCCAGCAGCCGTGACAGGGGAGGGTATCAGCCCCAGCATTTT. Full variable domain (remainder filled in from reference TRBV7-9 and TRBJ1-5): DTGVSQNPRHKITKRGQNVTFRCDPISEHNRLYWYRQTLGQGPEFLTYFQNEAQLEKSRLLSDRFSAERPKGSFSTLEIQRTEQGDSAMYLCASSRDRGGYQPQHFGDGTRLSIL.

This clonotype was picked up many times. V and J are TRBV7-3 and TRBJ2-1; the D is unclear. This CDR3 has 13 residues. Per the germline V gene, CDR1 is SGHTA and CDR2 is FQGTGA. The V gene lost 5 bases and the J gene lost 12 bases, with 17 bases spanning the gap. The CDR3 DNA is TGTGCCAGCAGCCTTGGCACCAGCCAAGGGCAGTTCTTC. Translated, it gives CASSLGTSQGQFF.

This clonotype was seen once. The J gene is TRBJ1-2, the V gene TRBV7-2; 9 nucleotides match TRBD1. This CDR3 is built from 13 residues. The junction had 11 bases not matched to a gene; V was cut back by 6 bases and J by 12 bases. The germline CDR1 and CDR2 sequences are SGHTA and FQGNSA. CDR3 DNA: TGTGCCAGCAGTTTCACAGGGGGCGAGGGAAACACCTTC. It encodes CASSFTGGEGNTF. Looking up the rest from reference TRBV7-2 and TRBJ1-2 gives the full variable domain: GAGVSQSPSNKVTEKGKDVELRCDPISGHTALYWYRQSLGQGLEFLIYFQGNSAPDKSGLPSDRFSAERTGGSVSTLTIQRTQQEDSAVYLCASSFTGGEGNTFGSGTRLTVV.

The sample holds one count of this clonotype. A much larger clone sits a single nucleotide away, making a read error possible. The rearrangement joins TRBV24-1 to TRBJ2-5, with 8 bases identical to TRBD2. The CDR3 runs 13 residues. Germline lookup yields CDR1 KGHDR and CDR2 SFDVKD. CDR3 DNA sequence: TGTGCTAGAAGCGGGGGAAGGCAAGAGACCCAGTACTTC. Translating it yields CARSGGRQETQYF.

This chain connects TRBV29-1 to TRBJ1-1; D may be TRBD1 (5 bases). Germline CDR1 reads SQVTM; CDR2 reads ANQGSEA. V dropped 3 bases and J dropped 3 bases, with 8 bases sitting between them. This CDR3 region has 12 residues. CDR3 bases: TGCAGCGTTGAGACGGGGGACACTGAAGCTTTCTTT. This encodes CSVETGDTEAFF.

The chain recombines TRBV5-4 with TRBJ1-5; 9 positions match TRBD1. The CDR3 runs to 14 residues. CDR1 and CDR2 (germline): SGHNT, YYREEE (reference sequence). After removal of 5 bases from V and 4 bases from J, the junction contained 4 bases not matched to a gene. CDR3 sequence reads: CASRGTGPNQPQHF. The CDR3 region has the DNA TGTGCCAGCAGAGGGACAGGGCCTAATCAGCCCCAGCATTTT.

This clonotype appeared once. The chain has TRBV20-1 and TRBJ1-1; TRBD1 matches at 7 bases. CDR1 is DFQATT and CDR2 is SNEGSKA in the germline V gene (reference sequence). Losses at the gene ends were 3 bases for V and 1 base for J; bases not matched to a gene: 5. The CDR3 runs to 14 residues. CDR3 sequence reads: CSARGGGPNTEAFF. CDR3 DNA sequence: TGCAGTGCTAGGGGAGGGGGCCCGAACACTGAAGCTTTCTTT.

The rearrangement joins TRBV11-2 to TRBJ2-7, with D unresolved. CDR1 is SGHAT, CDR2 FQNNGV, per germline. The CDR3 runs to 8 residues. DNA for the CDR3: TGTGCCAGCAGCTTAGATAGGGTC. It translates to CASSLDRV.